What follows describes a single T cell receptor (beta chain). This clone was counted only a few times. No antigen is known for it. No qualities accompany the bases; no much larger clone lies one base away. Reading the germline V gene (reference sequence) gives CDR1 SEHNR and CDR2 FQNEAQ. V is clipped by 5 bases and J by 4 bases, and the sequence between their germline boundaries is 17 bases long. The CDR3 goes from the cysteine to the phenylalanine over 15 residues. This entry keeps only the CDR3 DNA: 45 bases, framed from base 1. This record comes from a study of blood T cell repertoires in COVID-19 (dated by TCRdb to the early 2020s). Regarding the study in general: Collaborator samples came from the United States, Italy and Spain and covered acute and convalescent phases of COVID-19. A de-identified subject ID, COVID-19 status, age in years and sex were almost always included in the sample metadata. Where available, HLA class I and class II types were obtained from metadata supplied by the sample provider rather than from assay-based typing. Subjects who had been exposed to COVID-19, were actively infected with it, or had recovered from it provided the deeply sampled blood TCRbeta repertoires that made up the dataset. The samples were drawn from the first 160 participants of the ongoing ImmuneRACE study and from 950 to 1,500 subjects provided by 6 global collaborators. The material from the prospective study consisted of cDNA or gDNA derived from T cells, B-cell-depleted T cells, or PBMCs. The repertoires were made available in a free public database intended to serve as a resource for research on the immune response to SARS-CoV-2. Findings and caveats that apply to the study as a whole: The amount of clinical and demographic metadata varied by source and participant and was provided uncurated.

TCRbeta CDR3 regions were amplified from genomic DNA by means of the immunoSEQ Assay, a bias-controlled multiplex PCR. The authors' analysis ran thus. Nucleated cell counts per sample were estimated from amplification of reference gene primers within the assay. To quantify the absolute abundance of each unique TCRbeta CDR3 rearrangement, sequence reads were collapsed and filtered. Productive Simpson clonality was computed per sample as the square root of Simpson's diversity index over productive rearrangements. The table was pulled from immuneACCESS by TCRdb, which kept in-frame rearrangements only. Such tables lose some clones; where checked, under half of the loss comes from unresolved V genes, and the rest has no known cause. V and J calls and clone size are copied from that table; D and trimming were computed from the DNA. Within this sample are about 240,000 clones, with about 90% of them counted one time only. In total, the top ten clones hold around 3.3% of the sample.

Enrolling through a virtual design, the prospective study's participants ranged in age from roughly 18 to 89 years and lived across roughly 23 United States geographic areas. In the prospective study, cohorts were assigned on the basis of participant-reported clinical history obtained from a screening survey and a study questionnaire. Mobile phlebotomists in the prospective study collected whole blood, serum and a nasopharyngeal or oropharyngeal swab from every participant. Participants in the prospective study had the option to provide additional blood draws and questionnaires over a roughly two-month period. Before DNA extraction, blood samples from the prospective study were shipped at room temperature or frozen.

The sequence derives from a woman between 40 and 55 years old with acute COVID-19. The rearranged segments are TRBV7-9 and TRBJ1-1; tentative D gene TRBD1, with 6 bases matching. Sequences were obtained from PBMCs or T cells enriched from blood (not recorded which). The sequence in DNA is TGTGCCAGCAGCCCTCGCGGGGGCTGGGGCACTGAAGCTTTCTTT. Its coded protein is CASSPRGGWGTEAFF.